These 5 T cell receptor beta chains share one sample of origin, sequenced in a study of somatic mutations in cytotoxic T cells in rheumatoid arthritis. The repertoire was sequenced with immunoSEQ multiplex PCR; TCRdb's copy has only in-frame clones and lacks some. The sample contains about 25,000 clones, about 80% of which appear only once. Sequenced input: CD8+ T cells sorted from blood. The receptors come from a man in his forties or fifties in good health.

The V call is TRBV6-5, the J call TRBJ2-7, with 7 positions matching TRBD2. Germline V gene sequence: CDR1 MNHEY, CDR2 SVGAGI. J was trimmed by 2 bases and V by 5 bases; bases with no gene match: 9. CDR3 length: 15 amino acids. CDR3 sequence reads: CASSVGGGPTYEQYF. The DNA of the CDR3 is TGTGCCAGCAGTGTGGGGGGGGGTCCAACCTACGAGCAGTACTTC.

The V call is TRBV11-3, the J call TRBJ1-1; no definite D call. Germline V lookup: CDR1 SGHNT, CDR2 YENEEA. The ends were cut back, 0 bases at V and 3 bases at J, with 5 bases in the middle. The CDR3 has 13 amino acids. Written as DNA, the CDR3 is TGTGCCAGCAGCTTAGATATGGACACTGAAGCTTTCTTT. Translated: CASSLDMDTEAFF.

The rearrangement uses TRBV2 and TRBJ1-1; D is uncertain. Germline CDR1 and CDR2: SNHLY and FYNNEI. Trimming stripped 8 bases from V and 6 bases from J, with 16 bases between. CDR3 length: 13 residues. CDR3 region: CASPKVGAAEAFF. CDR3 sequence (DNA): TGTGCCAGCCCGAAAGTAGGAGCCGCTGAAGCTTTCTTT.

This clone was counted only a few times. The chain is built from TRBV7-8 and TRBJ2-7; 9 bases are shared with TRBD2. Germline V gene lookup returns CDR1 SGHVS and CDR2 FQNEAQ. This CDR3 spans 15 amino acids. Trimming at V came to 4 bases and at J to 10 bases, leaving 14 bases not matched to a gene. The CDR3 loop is CASSSTSGTSHPQYF. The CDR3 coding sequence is TGTGCCAGCAGCTCAACGTCCGGGACTAGCCACCCCCAGTACTTC.

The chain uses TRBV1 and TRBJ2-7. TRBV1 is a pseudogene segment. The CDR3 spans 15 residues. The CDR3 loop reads CTSSQGRGVGYEQYF. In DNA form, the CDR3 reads TGCACCAGCAGCCAAGGGCGTGGGGTGGGCTACGAGCAGTACTTC.